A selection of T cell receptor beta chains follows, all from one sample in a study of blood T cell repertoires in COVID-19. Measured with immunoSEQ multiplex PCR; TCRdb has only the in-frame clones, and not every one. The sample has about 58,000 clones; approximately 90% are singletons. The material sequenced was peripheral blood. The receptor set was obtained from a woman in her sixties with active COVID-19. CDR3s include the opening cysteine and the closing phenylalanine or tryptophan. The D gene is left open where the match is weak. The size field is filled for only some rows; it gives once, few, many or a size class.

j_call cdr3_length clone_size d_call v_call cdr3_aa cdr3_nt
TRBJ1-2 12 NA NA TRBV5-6 CASSSRFYGYTF TGTGCCAGCAGCTCGCGTTTCTATGGCTACACCTTC
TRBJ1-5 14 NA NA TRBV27 CASSWAGVGQPQHF TGTGCCAGCAGCTGGGCAGGGGTCGGTCAGCCCCAGCATTTT
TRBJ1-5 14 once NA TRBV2 CASSTDTSISPQHF TGTGCCAGCAGTACGGACACTTCAATCAGCCCCCAGCATTTT
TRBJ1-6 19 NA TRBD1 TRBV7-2 CASSPRDRYPTPSNSPLHF TGTGCCAGCAGCCCTCGGGACAGGTACCCCACTCCGAGTAATTCACCCCTCCACTTT
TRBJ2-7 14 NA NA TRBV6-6 CASLPNRGAGEQYF TGTGCCAGCCTCCCCAATCGGGGGGCCGGCGAGCAGTACTTC
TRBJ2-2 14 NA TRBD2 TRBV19 CASSMGGYTGELFF TGTGCCAGTAGTATGGGAGGGTATACCGGGGAGCTGTTTTTT
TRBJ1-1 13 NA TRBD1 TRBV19 CASNDRGDTEAFF TGTGCCAGTAATGACAGGGGGGACACTGAAGCTTTCTTT
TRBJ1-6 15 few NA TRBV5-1 CASSGGENEYSPLHF TGCGCCAGCTCCGGTGGGGAGAATGAATATTCACCCCTCCACTTT
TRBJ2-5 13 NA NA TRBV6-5 CASRAGALQTQYF TGTGCCTCACGGGCGGGGGCCCTACAGACCCAGTACTTC
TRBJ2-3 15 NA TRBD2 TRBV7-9 CASSLTSGGTDTQYF TGTGCCAGCAGCTTGACTAGCGGGGGCACAGATACGCAGTATTTT
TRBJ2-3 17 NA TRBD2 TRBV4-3 CASSRYLAGEFTDTQYF TGCGCCAGCAGCCGCTATTTAGCGGGGGAATTCACAGATACGCAGTATTTT
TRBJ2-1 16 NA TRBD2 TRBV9 CASSVVGSGGAHEQFF TGTGCCAGCAGCGTAGTAGGAAGCGGGGGGGCCCATGAGCAGTTCTTC
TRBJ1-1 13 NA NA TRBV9 CASSVAGSTEAFF TGTGCCAGCAGCGTCGCGGGAAGCACTGAAGCTTTCTTT
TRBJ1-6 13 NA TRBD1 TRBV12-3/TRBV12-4 CASSQGVNSPLHF TGTGCCAGCAGCCAGGGGGTTAATTCACCCCTCCACTTT
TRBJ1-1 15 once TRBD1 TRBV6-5 CASNTGTGGQRWAFF TGTGCCAGCAACACCGGGACAGGGGGCCAGCGGTGGGCTTTCTTT
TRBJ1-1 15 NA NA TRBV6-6 CASRPGGAYYTEAFF TGTGCCAGCAGACCCGGGGGGGCTTACTACACTGAAGCTTTCTTT
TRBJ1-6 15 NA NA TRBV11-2 CASSPLRGTNSPLHF TGTGCCAGCAGCCCACTGAGGGGGACCAATTCACCCCTCCACTTT
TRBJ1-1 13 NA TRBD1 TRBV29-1 CSAMAGGLTEAFF TGCAGCGCAATGGCAGGGGGGCTGACTGAAGCTTTCTTT
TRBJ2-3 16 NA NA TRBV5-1 CASSLAPPTSTDTQYF TGCGCCAGCAGCTTGGCCCCCCCGACTAGCACAGATACGCAGTATTTT
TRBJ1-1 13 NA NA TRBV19 CASSIDLNTEAFF TGTGCCAGTAGTATAGATCTAAACACTGAAGCTTTCTTT
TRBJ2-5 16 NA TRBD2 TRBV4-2 CASSQDREGGEETQYF TGTGCCAGCAGCCAAGATCGGGAGGGGGGGGAAGAGACCCAGTACTTC
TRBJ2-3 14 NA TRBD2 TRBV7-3 CASSLKLATDTQYF TGTGCCAGCAGCTTAAAACTAGCGACAGATACGCAGTATTTT
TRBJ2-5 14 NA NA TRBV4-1 CASSQATRGETQYF TGCGCCAGCAGCCAAGCGACCAGAGGGGAGACCCAGTACTTC
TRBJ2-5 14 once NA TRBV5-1 CASSLGSSPETQYF TGCGCCAGCAGCTTGGGGAGTTCTCCGGAGACCCAGTACTTC